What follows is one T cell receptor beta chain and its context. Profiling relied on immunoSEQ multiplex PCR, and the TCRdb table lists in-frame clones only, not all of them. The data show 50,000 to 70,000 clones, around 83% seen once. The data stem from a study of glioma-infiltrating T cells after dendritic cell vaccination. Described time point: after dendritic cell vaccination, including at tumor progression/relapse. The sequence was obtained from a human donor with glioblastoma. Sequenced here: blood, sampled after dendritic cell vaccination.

The CDR3 DNA reads TGCGCCAGCAGCTTGGCGGGACAGCCCAACTATGGCTACACCTTC. It codes for CASSLAGQPNYGYTF. The chain carries TRBV5-1 and TRBJ1-2; 7 bases line up with TRBD1. Germline CDR1 and CDR2: SGHRS and YFSETQ. V shed 0 bases, J shed 2 bases, and the junction held 4 bases outside the gene matches. CDR3 length: 15 residues. Full variable domain (rest looked up from reference TRBV5-1 and TRBJ1-2): KAGVTQTPRYLIKTRGQQVTLSCSPISGHRSVSWYQQTPGQGLQFLFEYFSETQRNKGNFPGRFSGRQFSNSRSEMNVSTLELGDSALYLCASSLAGQPNYGYTFGSGTRLTVV.